This TCR beta chain was recovered during a study of a mutant IDH1 vaccine in newly diagnosed glioma. Study context: The first vaccination came 4-6 weeks after radiotherapy alone, or with temozolomide cycles. Beforehand, treatment had been radiotherapy, temozolomide, or both; the majority received both.

Comment on this clone: Its antigen is not known.

Sample time point: week 35, safety follow-up. Mutant IDH1 20-mer peptide, at 300 ug, made up each vaccine dose, with topical imiquimod. Each patient was administered eight vaccinations, scheduled in weeks 1, 3, 5, 7, 11, 15, 19 and 23. CDR1 is SEHNR and CDR2 is FQNEAQ in the germline V gene (reference sequence). The CDR3 totals 14 residues. V shed 4 bases and J shed 8 bases, with 14 bases lying between them. TCRdb's copy holds only in-frame clones and misses some; the assay was immunoSEQ multiplex PCR. The sample has around 70,000 clones, about 88% seen once; the top ten hold 1.5% to 2.5%. The source was PBMCs, collected from a glioma patient whose treatment included an IDH1 peptide vaccine. The V call is TRBV7-9, the J call TRBJ1-4, with a tentative D call TRBD1 (6 bases). The clonotype originates from a young man with glioma. The CDR3 sequence is CASSSGAVREKLFF. CDR3 nucleotide sequence: TGTGCCAGCAGCTCAGGGGCGGTGAGGGAAAAACTGTTTTTT. The full variable domain, in which reference TRBV7-9 and TRBJ1-4 provide the parts outside the CDR3, is DTGVSQNPRHKITKRGQNVTFRCDPISEHNRLYWYRQTLGQGPEFLTYFQNEAQLEKSRLLSDRFSAERPKGSFSTLEIQRTEQGDSAMYLCASSSGAVREKLFFGSGTQLSVL.